A selection of T cell receptor beta chains follows, all from one sample in a study of human T cells and chemical hapten exposure. Each CDR3 protein is one row after TCRdb ran MiXCR on the RACE reads. The sample lists around 250,000 distinct CDR3 sequences, 7.5% to 10% occurring once. Sequencing was performed on whole blood, taken in connection with sensitization to the hapten diphenylcyclopropenone (DPC). All receptors come from a woman aged 40 to 50 with alopecia areata. Some clones in this sample may be carry-over from other donors' samples. The CDR3 runs from the conserved cysteine through the conserved F or W. The order of the fields is clone size, D gene, J gene, V gene, CDR3 DNA, CDR3 protein. The D gene is left open where the match is weak. Part of the rows lack a size; the others show once, few, many or a class for expanded clones.

>many|TRBD2|TRBJ2-7|TRBV2
TGTGCCAGCAGAAGGGGGACTAGCGGGATGGGATACGAGTACTTC
CASRRGTSGMGYEYF
>few|.|TRBJ1-5|TRBV6-2/TRBV6-3
TGTGCCAGCAGTTATGCGGCTCTTGGCAATCAGCCCCAGCATTTT
CASSYAALGNQPQHF
>few|TRBD1|TRBJ1-2|TRBV11-1
TGTGCCAGCAGCTTAGATTTCGACAGGGGCTATGGCTACACCTTC
CASSLDFDRGYGYTF
>many|TRBD2|TRBJ2-7|TRBV4-1
TGCGCCAGCAGCCAGGCTAGCGGGGGAGTCCTTAGCTCCTACGAGCAGTACTTC
CASSQASGGVLSSYEQYF
>few|.|TRBJ2-3|TRBV7-6
TGTGCCAGCAGCTGGCGGTCAGGGGATACGCAGTATTTT
CASSWRSGDTQYF
>few|.|TRBJ1-1|TRBV29-1
TGCAGCGTTGCCCCACAGAATTCGAACACTGAAGCTTTCTTT
CSVAPQNSNTEAFF
>.|.|TRBJ1-5|TRBV20-1
TGCAGTGCTAGCAGAGCAGGGGTTAGCAATCAGCCCCAGCATTTT
CSASRAGVSNQPQHF
>many|TRBD1|TRBJ2-7|TRBV7-2
TGTGCCAGCAGCTTAGATTGGACAGGGTCCTACGAGCAGTACTTC
CASSLDWTGSYEQYF
>.|.|TRBJ2-6|TRBV10-3
TGTGCCATCAGTGAGTCGAATGGGGCCAACGTCCTGACTTTC
CAISESNGANVLTF
>.|TRBD1|TRBJ2-1|TRBV7-8
TGTGCCAGCAGCAGCCGCCGGGACAGGGTAGTAAGGGGGCAGTTCTTC
CASSSRRDRVVRGQFF
>many|TRBD2|TRBJ2-7|TRBV4-3
TGCGCCAGCAGCCAAGTTGCGGCGGGAGGGATCTCCTACGAGCAGTACTTC
CASSQVAAGGISYEQYF
>few|.|TRBJ1-1|TRBV29-1
TGCAGCGTTGAAGTCCTGGGGGGAGGATCTGAAGCTTTCTTT
CSVEVLGGGSEAFF
>few|.|TRBJ2-5|TRBV7-2
TGTGCCAGCAGCTATCAGCAGGGGCAAGAGACCCAGTACTTC
CASSYQQGQETQYF
>few|.|TRBJ2-7|TRBV27
TGTGCCAGCAGTATACATAGCTCCTACGAGCAGTACTTC
CASSIHSSYEQYF
>many|TRBD1|TRBJ1-1|TRBV7-9
TGTGCCAGCGGGCCAGGGGGCACTGAAGCTTTCTTT
CASGPGGTEAFF
>few|TRBD1|TRBJ2-6|TRBV20-1
TGCAGTGCTAGGCCCGACAGGGGGGCCGGGGCCAACGTCCTGACTTTC
CSARPDRGAGANVLTF
>.|.|TRBJ2-7|TRBV10-3
TGTGCCATCAGTGAGAGGTACGAGCAGTACTTC
CAISERYEQYF
>few|TRBD2|TRBJ2-5|TRBV29-1
TGCAGCGCTGGGAAAAGACTAGCGGGAGCGCCAGGGACCCAGTACTTC
CSAGKRLAGAPGTQYF
>many|.|TRBJ2-3|TRBV20-1
TGCAGTGCGCCCACGCCGGGACACGGGACAGATACGCAGTATTTT
CSAPTPGHGTDTQYF
>.|TRBD2|TRBJ2-3|TRBV28
TGTGCCAGCAGTCCTATAGCGGGAGGCCCAGATACGCAGTATTTT
CASSPIAGGPDTQYF
>few|TRBD2|TRBJ2-1|TRBV7-8
TGTGCCAGCAGCCTCCCCTGGACTAGCGCCTACAATGAGCAGTTCTTC
CASSLPWTSAYNEQFF
>few|TRBD2|TRBJ2-1|TRBV10-3
TGTGCCATCACGGGCGGGAGTGAGGGTGAGCAGTTCTTC
CAITGGSEGEQFF
>.|.|TRBJ2-2|TRBV6-5
TGTGCCAGCAGGGCCGACTGGACGAACACCGGGGAGCTGTTTTTT
CASRADWTNTGELFF
>.|.|TRBJ2-1|TRBV11-2
TGTGCCAGCAGCCCACAGGGCCATGAGCAGTTCTTC
CASSPQGHEQFF